This T cell receptor (beta chain) emerged from a study of regulatory T cells in long-lasting Graves disease. In building TCR beta libraries, iRepertoire HTBI primers were used together with Arm-PCR of CDR3 regions. TCRdb ran MiXCR on the multiplex PCR reads and lists one entry per CDR3 protein. The data contain around 480,000 distinct CDR3 sequences, around 15% of them seen just once; the ten biggest clones take up 25%. Documented time point: newly diagnosed GD, antithyroid drugs for less than 3 months. RNA isolated from PBMCs was used to make the TCR library. Study observations and caveats: With a small sample size, accuracy may have been reduced. Newly diagnosed patients had higher TCR diversity than persistent Graves' patients did.

Germline CDR1 reads SNHLY; CDR2 reads FYNNEI. The CDR3 runs 13 residues. V was clipped by 6 bases and J by 4 bases, with 12 bases between them. This clonotype was counted ten times or more. What it binds is not known. This sample also appeared in a second study, on T cells in Graves' hyperthyroidism and ophthalmopathy. That work contributes: With the HTBI primer set, the TCR CDR3 went through a first round of RT-PCR. Ophthalmopathy, as predicted by the model, came a median around 6.7 months after the prediction.

The sample in question was peripheral blood mononuclear cells (PBMCs), obtained at new diagnosis, from a patient treated with antithyroid drugs. This chain links TRBV2 with TRBJ1-2, with D hard to call. The TCR originated in a woman aged 35-65 years with Graves disease. CDR3 loop: CASRAGESYGYTF. DNA for the CDR3: TGTGCCAGCAGGGCCGGGGAGTCCTATGGCTACACCTTC.